One T cell receptor (beta chain) is described in this entry. Germline CDR1 and CDR2: SNHLY and FYNNEI. Trimming removed 6 bases at V and 2 bases at J, with 13 bases between. The CDR3 is made up of 14 amino acids. The data stem from a study of T-cell reconstitution after alpha-beta-depleted transplantation in children. Unique molecular identifiers were used to barcode this TCRbeta library. TCRdb called the PCR reads again in MiXCR, with one record for every CDR3 protein. Found here are about a million distinct CDR3 sequences, roughly 29% of them singletons; the top ten hold over 25%. The sequencing here drew on PBMCs, mostly from graft donor cells, taken 360 days after TCRalphabeta/CD19-depleted stem cell transplant. The gene calls are TRBV2 and TRBJ2-5; unclear D gene. The receptor was isolated from a boy under two years old who had a stem cell transplant for SCID, so the T cells may come from the graft donor. The CDR3 region has the DNA TGTGCCAGCAGCAAAACAGCGATACAAGAGACCCAGTACTTC. Translating gives CASSKTAIQETQYF.